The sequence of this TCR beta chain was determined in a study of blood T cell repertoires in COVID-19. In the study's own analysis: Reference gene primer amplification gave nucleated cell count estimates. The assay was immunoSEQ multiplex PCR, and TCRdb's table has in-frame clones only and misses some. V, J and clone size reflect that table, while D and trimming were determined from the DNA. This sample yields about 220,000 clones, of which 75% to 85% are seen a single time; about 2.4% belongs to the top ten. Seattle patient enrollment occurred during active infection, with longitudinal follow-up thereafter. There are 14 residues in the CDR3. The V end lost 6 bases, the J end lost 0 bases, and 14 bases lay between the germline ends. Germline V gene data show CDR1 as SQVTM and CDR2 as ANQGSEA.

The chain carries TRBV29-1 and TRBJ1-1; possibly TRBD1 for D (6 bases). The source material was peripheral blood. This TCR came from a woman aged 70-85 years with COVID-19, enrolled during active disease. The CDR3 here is CSVGADAMNTEAFF. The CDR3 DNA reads TGCAGCGTGGGGGCAGACGCCATGAACACTGAAGCTTTCTTT.